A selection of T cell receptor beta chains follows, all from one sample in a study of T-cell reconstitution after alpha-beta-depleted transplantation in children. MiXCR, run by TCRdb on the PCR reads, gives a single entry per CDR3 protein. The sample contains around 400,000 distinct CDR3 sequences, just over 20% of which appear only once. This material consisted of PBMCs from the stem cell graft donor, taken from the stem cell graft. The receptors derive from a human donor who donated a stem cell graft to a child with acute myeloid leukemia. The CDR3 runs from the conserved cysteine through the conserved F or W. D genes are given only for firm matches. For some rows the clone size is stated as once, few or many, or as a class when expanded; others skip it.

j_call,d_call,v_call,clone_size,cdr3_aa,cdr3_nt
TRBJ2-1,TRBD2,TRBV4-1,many,CASSQVGGDNEQFF,TGCGCCAGCAGCCAAGTGGGGGGGGACAATGAGCAGTTCTTC
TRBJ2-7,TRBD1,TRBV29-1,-,CSVEEKGATYEQYF,TGCAGCGTTGAAGAGAAGGGGGCCACCTACGAGCAGTACTTC
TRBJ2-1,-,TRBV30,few,CAWIPSGTEQFF,TGTGCCTGGATTCCCTCAGGGACTGAGCAGTTCTTC
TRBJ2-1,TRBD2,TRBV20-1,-,CSATDTSGGNNEQFF,TGCAGTGCTACCGATACTAGCGGGGGTAACAATGAGCAGTTCTTC
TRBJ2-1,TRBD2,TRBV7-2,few,CASSRPGLARNEQFF,TGTGCCAGCAGCCGCCCGGGACTAGCGCGTAATGAGCAGTTCTTC
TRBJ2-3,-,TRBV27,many,CASKGVGTDTQYF,TGTGCCAGCAAAGGGGTGGGCACAGATACGCAGTATTTT
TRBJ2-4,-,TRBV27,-,CASSFPGRFMYF,TGTGCCAGCAGTTTTCCGGGACGGTTCATGTACTTC
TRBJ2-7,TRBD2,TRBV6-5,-,CASSYERDSYEQYF,TGTGCCAGCAGTTATGAGCGGGACTCCTACGAGCAGTACTTC
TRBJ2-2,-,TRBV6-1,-,CASRPGLRGTGELFF,TGTGCCAGCAGACCGGGACTTCGGGGCACCGGGGAGCTGTTTTTT
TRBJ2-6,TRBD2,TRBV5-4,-,CASSLPGLAGTGGANVLTF,TGTGCCAGCAGCTTGCCCGGACTAGCGGGAACAGGTGGGGCCAACGTCCTGACTTTC
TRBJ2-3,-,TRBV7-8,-,CASSLEGFPDTQYF,TGTGCCAGCAGCTTAGAAGGATTCCCAGATACGCAGTATTTT
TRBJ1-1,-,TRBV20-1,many,CSAQMTVNTEAFF,TGCAGTGCTCAGATGACAGTTAACACTGAAGCTTTCTTT
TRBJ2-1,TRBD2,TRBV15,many,CATSSHGRLAADNEQFF,TGTGCCACCAGCAGCCACGGTCGACTAGCGGCGGACAATGAGCAGTTCTTC
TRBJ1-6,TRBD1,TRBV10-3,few,CAINTGQNSPLHF,TGTGCCATCAACACGGGACAGAATTCACCCCTCCACTTT
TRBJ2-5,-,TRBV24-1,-,CATSDGLETQYF,TGTGCCACCAGTGACGGTTTAGAGACCCAGTACTTC
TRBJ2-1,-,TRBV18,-,CASSRTTLNEQFF,TGTGCCAGCTCACGGACCACACTGAATGAGCAGTTCTTC
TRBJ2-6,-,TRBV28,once,CASEAFNASGANVLTF,TGTGCCAGCGAGGCCTTTAACGCCTCTGGGGCCAACGTCCTGACTTTC
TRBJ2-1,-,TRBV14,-,CASSQDPRPSFNGDEQFF,TGTGCCAGCAGCCAAGATCCCCGCCCTAGCTTCAACGGCGATGAGCAGTTCTTC
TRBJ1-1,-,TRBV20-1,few,CSARDLRVLTEAFF,TGCAGTGCTAGAGATCTGAGAGTACTCACTGAAGCTTTCTTT
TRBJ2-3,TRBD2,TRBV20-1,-,CSARLAGATDTQYF,TGCAGTGCTAGACTAGCGGGAGCAACAGATACGCAGTATTTT
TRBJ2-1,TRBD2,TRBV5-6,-,CASGRLAGQIGGTYNEQFF,TGTGCCAGCGGGAGACTAGCGGGCCAGATCGGAGGGACCTACAATGAGCAGTTCTTC
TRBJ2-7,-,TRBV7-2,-,CASSLDRRAEQYF,TGTGCCAGCAGCTTAGATAGACGGGCCGAGCAGTACTTC
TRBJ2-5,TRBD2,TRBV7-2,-,CASSLGASGSETQYF,TGTGCCAGCAGCTTAGGAGCTAGCGGGAGTGAGACCCAGTACTTC
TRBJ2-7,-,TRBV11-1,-,CASSLAAESYEQYF,TGTGCCAGCAGCTTAGCTGCAGAATCCTACGAGCAGTACTTC
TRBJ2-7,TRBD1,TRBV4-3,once,CASSQGTGGYYEQYF,TGCGCCAGCAGCCAAGGGACAGGGGGTTACTACGAGCAGTACTTC
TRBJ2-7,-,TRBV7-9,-,CASSLRDLNPYEQYF,TGTGCCAGCAGCTTACGCGATCTGAACCCCTACGAGCAGTACTTC
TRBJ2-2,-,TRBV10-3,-,CAISGPAGELFF,TGTGCCATCAGTGGGCCAGCCGGGGAGCTGTTTTTT
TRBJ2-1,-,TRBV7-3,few,CASSTSTGSYNEQFF,TGTGCCAGCAGCACGTCGACGGGCTCCTACAATGAGCAGTTCTTC
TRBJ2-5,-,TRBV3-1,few,CASSLNGRNQETQYF,TGTGCCAGCAGCCTAAACGGACGTAATCAAGAGACCCAGTACTTC
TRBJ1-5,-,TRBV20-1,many,CSAREVGGNHQPQHF,TGCAGTGCTAGAGAAGTGGGAGGGAACCATCAGCCCCAGCATTTT
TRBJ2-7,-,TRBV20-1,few,CSAQRQYEQYF,TGCAGTGCCCAAAGACAGTACGAGCAGTACTTC
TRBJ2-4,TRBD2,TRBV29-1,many,CSVGELAKNIQYF,TGCAGCGTTGGTGAACTAGCGAAAAACATTCAGTACTTC
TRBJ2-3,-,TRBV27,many,CASSLRVSDTQYF,TGTGCCAGCAGTTTACGGGTCTCAGATACGCAGTATTTT
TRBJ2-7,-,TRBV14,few,CASSQDRNREYEQYF,TGTGCCAGCAGCCAAGATAGGAACAGGGAGTACGAGCAGTACTTC
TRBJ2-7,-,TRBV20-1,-,CSAPVAVDEQYF,TGCAGTGCTCCGGTGGCAGTAGACGAGCAGTACTTC
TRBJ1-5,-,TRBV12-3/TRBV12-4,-,CASSLGSILGVQPQHF,TGTGCCAGCAGTTTAGGGAGCATCCTTGGTGTTCAGCCCCAGCATTTT